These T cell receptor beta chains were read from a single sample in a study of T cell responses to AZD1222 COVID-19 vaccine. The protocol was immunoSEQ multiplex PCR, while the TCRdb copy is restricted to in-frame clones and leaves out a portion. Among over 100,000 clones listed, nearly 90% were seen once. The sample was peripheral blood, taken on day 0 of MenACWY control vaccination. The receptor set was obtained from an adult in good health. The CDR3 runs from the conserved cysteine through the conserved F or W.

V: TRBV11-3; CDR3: CASSPNGQGWDEQYF
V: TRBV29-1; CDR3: CSAGTGGAEQYF
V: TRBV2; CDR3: CASSDELTGAPEAFF
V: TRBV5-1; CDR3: CASNRGVLRETQYF
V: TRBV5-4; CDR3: CASSPTVVRAYGYTF
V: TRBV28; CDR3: CASSPGTGGPRGYTF
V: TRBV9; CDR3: CASSVAVGTEAFF
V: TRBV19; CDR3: CASSIAGALETQYF
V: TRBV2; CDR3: CASENTEAFF
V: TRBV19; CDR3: CASSSGQGSYNEQFF
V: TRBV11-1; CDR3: CASSPAGQRENTIYF
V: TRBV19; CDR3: CASSGDIPPWSYTF
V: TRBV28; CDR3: CASSLSQTGKRPFF
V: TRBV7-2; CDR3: CASSLASGTVSPYEQYF
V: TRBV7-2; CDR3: CASSSRGEGNSPLHF
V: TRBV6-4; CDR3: CATRGTNTGELFF
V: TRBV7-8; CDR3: CASGPDSSYEQYF
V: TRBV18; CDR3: CASTVWGDGTDTQYF
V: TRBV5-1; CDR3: CASSPGGAKYQPQHF
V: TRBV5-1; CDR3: CASSSSPSGPSNYEQYF
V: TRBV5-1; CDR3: CASSLRADYEQYF
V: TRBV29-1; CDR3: CSVGGVAGGLETQYF
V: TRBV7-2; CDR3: CASSLAVPGLYEQYF
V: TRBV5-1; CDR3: CASSSGKNTEAFF
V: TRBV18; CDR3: CASSEEGQPQHF
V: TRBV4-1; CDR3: CASSQRDDEKLFF
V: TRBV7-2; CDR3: CASSLWFGKTYEQYF
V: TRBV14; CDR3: CASSPRDYPPYEQYF
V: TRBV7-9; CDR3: CASSPGAPATNEKLFF
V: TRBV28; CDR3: CASSSGGYTF
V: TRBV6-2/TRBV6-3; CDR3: CASSYPQSTDTQYF
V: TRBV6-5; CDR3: CASSYSGGLGTDTQYF
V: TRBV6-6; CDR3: CASSYLSGTMNYEQYF
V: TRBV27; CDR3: CASSLGVPVAGEKLFF
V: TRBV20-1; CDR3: CSATLGGEQFF
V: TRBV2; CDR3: CASSPSEYTEAFF
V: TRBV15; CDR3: CATSGTRNHNEQFF
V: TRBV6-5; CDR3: CASSYSSGGGYTF
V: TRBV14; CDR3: CASSQDLGGTSGYTF
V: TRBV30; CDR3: CAWSVQAAPQYF
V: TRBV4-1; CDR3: CASSQEPTGPLYGYTF
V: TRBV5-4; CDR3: CASSSWTAYEQYF
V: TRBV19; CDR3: CASSGSGHLYSGNTIYF
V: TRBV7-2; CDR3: CASSLRSRPHEQFF
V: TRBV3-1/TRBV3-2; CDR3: CASSQDKKGVGGQAVFPYNEQFF
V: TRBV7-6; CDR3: CASSLEAEGGVTDTQYF
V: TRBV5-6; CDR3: CASSVDYEQYF
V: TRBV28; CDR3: CASSVASIYEQYF
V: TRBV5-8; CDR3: CASSKTGGAENTEAFF
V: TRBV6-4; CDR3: CASSDYGVGSPLHF
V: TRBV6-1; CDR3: CASSETRGRAGELFF
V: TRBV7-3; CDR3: CASSRDGYNSPLHF